Here is one TCR beta chain with its context. The antigen is undetermined. This record belongs to a study of naive and memory T cell subsets. Study conclusions and caveats: A few larger clonotypes appeared in naive repertoires, especially CD8, possibly memory cells re-expressing CD45RA. From naive to CM, EM and EMRA, diversity decreased and Gini increased.

The V gene's germline CDR1 is MGHDK and CDR2 SYGVNS. V was clipped by 3 bases and J by 8 bases; unmatched bases: 8. This CDR3 region has 15 residues. The beta constant-region primer was an equimolar mix of two oligonucleotides covering TRBC1 and TRBC2. The ligated cDNA underwent four PCR rounds using SP2 and nested alpha and beta constant-region primers. MiXCR, applied by TCRdb to the UMI-ligation and nested PCR reads, yields one record per CDR3 protein. The data contain more than 120,000 distinct CDR3 sequences, approximately 18% of them singletons. The sample consisted of naive CD8+ T cells from blood. The sequence derives from a human donor in good health. V and J are TRBV25-1 and TRBJ2-1; TRBD2 matches at 9 bases. CDR3 DNA sequence: TGTGCCAGCAGTGAGGGCCTAGCGGGACTTGATGAGCAGTTCTTC. The encoded protein is CASSEGLAGLDEQFF.